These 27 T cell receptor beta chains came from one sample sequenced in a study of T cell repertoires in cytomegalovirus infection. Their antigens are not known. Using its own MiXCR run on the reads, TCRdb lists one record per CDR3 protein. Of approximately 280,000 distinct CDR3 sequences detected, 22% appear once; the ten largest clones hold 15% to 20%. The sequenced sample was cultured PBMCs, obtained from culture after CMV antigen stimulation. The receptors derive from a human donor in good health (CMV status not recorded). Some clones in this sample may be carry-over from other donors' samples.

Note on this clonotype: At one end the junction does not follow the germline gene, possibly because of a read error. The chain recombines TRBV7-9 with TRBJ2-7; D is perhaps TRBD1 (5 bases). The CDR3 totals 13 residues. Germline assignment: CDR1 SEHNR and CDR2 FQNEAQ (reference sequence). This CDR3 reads CANSRQLLYEQYF. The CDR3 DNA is TGTGCCAACAGCCGACAGCTACTCTACGAGCAGTACTTC.

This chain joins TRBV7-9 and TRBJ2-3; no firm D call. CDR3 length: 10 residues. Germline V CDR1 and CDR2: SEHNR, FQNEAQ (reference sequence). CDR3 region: CAYTRDTQYF. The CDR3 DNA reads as TGTGCGTATACGCGAGATACGCAGTATTTT.

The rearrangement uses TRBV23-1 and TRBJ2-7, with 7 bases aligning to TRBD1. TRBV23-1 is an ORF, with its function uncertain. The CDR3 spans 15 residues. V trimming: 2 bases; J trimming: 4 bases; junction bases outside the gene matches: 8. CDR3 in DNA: TGCGCCAGCAGTCAACCTAAGGGGGCTCGGTACGAGCAGTACGTC. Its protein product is CASSQPKGARYEQYV.

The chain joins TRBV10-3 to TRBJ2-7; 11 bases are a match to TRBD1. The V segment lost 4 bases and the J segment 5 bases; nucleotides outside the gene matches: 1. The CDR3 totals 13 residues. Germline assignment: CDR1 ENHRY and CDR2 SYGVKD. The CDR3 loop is CAISGGQGDEQYV. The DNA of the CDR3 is TGTGCCATCAGTGGGGGACAGGGGGACGAGCAGTACGTC.

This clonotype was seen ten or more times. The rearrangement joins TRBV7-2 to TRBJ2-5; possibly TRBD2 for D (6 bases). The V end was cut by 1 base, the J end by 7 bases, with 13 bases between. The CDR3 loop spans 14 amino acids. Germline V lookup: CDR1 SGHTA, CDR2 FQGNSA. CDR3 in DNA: TGTGCCAGCAGCTTAGTGCCGGTGGGGGGGACCCAGTACTTC. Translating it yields CASSLVPVGGTQYF.

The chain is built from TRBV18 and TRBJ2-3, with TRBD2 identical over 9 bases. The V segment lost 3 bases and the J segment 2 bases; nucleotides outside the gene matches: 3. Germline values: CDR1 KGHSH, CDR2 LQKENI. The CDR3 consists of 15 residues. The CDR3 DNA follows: TGTGCCAGCTCACCCGCGGGAGGGACCACAGATACGCAGTATTTT. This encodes CASSPAGGTTDTQYF. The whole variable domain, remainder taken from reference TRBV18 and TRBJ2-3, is NAGVMQNPRHLVRRRGQEARLRCSPMKGHSHVYWYRQLPEEGLKFMVYLQKENIIDESGMPKERFSAEFPKEGPSILRIQQVVRGDSAAYFCASSPAGGTTDTQYFGPGTRLTVL.

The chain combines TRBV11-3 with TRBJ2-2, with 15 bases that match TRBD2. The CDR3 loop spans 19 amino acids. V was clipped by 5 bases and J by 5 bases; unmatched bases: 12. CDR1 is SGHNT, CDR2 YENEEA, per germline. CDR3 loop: CASSAGTSGRKRNTGELFF. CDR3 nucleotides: TGTGCCAGCAGCGCAGGGACTAGCGGGAGGAAACGAAATACCGGGGAGCTGTTTTTT. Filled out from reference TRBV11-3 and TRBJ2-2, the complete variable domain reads EAGVVQSPRYKIIEKKQPVAFWCNPISGHNTLYWYLQNLGQGPELLIRYENEEAVDDSQLPKDRFSAERLKGVDSTLKIQPAELGDSAVYLCASSAGTSGRKRNTGELFFGEGSRLTVL.

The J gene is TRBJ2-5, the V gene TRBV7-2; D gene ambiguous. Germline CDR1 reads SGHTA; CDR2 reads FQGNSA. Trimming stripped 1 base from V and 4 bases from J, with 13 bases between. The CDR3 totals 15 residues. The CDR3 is CASSLGQRVRETQYF. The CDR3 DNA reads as TGTGCCAGCAGCTTAGGTCAAAGGGTCCGAGAGACCCAGTACTTC.

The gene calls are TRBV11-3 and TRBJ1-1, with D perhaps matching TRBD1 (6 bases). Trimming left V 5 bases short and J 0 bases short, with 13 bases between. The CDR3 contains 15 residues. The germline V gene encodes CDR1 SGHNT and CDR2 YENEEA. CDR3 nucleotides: TGTGCCAGCAGCCCAGGACAGACCTTGAACACTGAAGCTTTCTTT. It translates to CASSPGQTLNTEAFF.

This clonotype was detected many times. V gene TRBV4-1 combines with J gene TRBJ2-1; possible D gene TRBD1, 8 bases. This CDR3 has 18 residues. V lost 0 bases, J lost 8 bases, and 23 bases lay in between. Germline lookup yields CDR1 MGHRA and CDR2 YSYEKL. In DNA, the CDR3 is TGCGCCAGCAGCCAAGATCAGGGGGCTGGACTAGAAGTCCATGAGCAGTTCTTC. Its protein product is CASSQDQGAGLEVHEQFF.

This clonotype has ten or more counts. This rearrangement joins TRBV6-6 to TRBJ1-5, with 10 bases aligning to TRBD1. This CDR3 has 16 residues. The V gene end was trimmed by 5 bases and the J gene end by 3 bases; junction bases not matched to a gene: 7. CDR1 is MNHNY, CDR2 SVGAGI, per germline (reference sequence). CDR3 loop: CASSRTTGGINQPQHF. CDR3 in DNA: TGTGCCAGCAGTCGTACGACAGGGGGCATCAATCAGCCCCAGCATTTT.

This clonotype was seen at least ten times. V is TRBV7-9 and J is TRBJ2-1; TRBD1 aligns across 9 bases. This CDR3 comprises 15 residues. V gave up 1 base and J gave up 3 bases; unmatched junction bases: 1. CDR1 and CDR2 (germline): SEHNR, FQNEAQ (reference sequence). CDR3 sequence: CASSLGDRDYNEQFF. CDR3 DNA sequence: TGTGCCAGCAGCTTAGGGGACAGGGACTACAATGAGCAGTTCTTC. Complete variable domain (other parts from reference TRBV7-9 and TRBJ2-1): DTGVSQNPRHKITKRGQNVTFRCDPISEHNRLYWYRQTLGQGPEFLTYFQNEAQLEKSRLLSDRFSAERPKGSFSTLEIQRTEQGDSAMYLCASSLGDRDYNEQFFGPGTRLTVL.

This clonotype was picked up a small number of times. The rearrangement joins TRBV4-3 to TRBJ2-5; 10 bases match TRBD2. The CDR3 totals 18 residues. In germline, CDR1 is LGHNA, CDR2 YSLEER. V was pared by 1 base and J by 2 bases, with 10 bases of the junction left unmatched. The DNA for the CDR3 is TGCGCCAGCAGCCAAGGATCCATAGCGGGAGGAACTCAAGAGACCCAGTACTTC. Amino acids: CASSQGSIAGGTQETQYF.

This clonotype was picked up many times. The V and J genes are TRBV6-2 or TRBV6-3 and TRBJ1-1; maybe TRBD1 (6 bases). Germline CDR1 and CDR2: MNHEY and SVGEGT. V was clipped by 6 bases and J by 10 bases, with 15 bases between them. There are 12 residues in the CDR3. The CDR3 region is CASRPTGSAAFF. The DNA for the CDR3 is TGTGCCAGCAGGCCTACAGGGTCCGCAGCTTTCTTT.

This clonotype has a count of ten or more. As DNA, the CDR3 is TGTGCCAGCAGCTTAGACGGAAAACAGGCTCGCGGAGAGACCCAGTACTTC. Protein sequence: CASSLDGKQARGETQYF. The chain is built from TRBV7-6 and TRBJ2-5; perhaps TRBD1 as D (5 bases). The germline gives CDR1 SGHVS, CDR2 FNYEAQ. The CDR3 length is 17 residues. V lost 1 base to trimming and J lost 4 bases, with 19 bases between them.

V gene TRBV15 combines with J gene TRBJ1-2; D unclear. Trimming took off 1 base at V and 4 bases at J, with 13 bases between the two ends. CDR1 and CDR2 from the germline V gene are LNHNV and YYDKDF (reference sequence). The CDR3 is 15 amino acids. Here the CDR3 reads CATSRVAGEGYGYTF. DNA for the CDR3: TGTGCCACCAGCAGAGTGGCAGGAGAAGGCTATGGCTACACCTTC.

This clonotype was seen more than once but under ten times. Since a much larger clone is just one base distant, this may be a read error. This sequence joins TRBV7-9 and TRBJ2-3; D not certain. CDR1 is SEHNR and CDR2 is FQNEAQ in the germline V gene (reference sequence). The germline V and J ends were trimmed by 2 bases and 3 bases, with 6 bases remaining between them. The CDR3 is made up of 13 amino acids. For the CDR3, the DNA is TGTGCCAGCAGCTTAATGGGGACAGATACGCAGTATTTT. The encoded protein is CASSLMGTDTQYF.

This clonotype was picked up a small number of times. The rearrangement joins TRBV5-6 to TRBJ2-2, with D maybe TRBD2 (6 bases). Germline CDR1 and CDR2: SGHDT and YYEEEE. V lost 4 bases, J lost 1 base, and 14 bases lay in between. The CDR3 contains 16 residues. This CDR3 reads CASSGPTSKNTGELFF. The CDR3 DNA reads TGTGCCAGCAGCGGACCTACTAGCAAGAACACCGGGGAGCTGTTTTTT.

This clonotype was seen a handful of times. DNA of the CDR3: TGTGCCAGTAAAGTTCGGGGGAACACTGAAGCTTTCTTT. It translates to CASKVRGNTEAFF. V and J are TRBV19 and TRBJ1-1; D remains unclear. Germline CDR1 is LNHDA and CDR2 is SQIVND (reference sequence). The CDR3 spans 13 residues. V lost 7 bases and J lost 1, with 10 bases in between. The full variable domain, rest sourced from reference TRBV19 and TRBJ1-1, is DGGITQSPKYLFRKEGQNVTLSCEQNLNHDAMYWYRQDPGQGLRLIYYSQIVNDFQKGDIAEGYSVSREKKESFPLTVTSAQKNPTAFYLCASKVRGNTEAFFGQGTRLTVV.

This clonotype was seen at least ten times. The CDR3 region is CASSFDGWDGYTF. The CDR3 DNA reads TGTGCCAGCAGCTTTGACGGATGGGATGGCTACACCTTC. The chain couples TRBV7-2 to TRBJ1-2; D remains ambiguous. V was clipped by 3 bases and J by 6 bases, with 11 bases between them. Germline V gene lookup returns CDR1 SGHTA and CDR2 FQGNSA. This CDR3 is 13 amino acids long. The full variable domain, its missing parts supplied by reference TRBV7-2 and TRBJ1-2, is GAGVSQSPSNKVTEKGKDVELRCDPISGHTALYWYRQSLGQGLEFLIYFQGNSAPDKSGLPSDRFSAERTGGSVSTLTIQRTQQEDSAVYLCASSFDGWDGYTFGSGTRLTVV.

CDR3 nucleotide sequence: TGTGCCAGCAGCCCGTATCTATATACGCAGTATTTT. Residues: CASSPYLYTQYF. The J gene is TRBJ2-3, the V gene TRBV7-9; D remains unclear. CDR1 is SEHNR and CDR2 is FQNEAQ in the germline V gene (reference sequence). Trimming took 5 bases from V and 7 from J, leaving 10 bases between them. CDR3 size: 12 residues.

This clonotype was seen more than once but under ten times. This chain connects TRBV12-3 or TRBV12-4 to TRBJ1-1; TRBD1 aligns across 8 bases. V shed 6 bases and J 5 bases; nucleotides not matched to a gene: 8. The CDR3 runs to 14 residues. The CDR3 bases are TGTGCCAGCAGCCGTCAGACAGGGGTGACTGAAGCTTTCTTT. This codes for CASSRQTGVTEAFF.

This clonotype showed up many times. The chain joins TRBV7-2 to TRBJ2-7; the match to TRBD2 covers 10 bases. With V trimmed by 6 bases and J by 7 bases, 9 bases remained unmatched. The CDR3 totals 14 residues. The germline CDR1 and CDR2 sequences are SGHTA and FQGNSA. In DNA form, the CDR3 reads TGTGCCAGCAGTCCTCTAGCGGGAGCGGGGGAGCAGTACGTC. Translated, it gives CASSPLAGAGEQYV.

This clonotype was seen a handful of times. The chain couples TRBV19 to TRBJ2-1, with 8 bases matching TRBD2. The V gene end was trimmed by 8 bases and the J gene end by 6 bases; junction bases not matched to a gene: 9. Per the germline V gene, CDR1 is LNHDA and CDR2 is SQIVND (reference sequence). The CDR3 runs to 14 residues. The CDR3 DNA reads TGTGCCAGTTCCCGGGGGGGCTACTTCAATGAGCAGTTCTTC. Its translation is CASSRGGYFNEQFF.

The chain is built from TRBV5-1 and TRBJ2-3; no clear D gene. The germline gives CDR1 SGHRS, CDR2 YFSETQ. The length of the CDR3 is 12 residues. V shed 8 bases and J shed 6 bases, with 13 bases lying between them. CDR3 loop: CASGPRADTQYF. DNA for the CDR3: TGCGCCAGTGGGCCCCGGGCGGATACGCAGTATTTT.

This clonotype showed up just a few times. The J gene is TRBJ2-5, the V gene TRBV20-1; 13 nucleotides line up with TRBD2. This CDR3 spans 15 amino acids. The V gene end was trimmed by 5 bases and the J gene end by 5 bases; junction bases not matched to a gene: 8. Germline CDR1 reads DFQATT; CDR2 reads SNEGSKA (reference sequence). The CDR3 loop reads CSAYSTSGRPETQYF. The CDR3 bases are TGCAGTGCTTACTCGACTAGCGGGAGGCCGGAGACCCAGTACTTC.

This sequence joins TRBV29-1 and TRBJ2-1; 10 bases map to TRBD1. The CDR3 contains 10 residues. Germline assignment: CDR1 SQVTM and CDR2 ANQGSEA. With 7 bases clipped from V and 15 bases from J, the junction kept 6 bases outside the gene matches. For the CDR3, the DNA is TGCAGCGCCACGACAGGGGGCCTGTTCTTC. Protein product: CSATTGGLFF.